Listed below are T cell receptor beta chains from one sample, sequenced in a study of blood T cell repertoires in COVID-19. Sequencing was performed with immunoSEQ multiplex PCR; in TCRdb, only in-frame clones are kept and a portion is missing. The sample carries 210,000 or so clones, over 75% recorded once. Material for sequencing was PBMCs or T cells enriched from blood (not recorded which). Receptor source: a man aged 30 to 39 with acute COVID-19. The CDR3 runs from the conserved cysteine through the conserved F or W. Fields, in order: D gene, V gene, J gene, clone size, CDR3 DNA, CDR3 protein. D genes are given only for firm matches. Some rows mark clone size as missing; the rest say once, few, many or name a class of expanded clone.

>.|TRBV5-1|TRBJ1-1|.
TGCGCCAGCAGCTTGTTCCGGGACACTGAAGCTTTCTTT
CASSLFRDTEAFF
>.|TRBV29-1|TRBJ1-3|.
TGCAGCGTTCGCCGGGAAGGGCACACCATATATTTT
CSVRREGHTIYF
>.|TRBV29-1|TRBJ2-5|.
TGCAGCGTATCACTGAGCTACCAAGAGACCCAGTACTTC
CSVSLSYQETQYF
>.|TRBV5-4|TRBJ2-1|.
TGTGCCAGCAGCTTGGAGGGGGGGCCCTACAATGAGCAGTTCTTC
CASSLEGGPYNEQFF
>.|TRBV25-1|TRBJ2-2|.
TGTGCCAGCACCGTGGGCCCCGGGGAGCTGTTTTTT
CASTVGPGELFF
>.|TRBV7-9|TRBJ1-2|.
TGTGCCAGCAGCTCTTCGAGGGACTATGGCTACACCTTC
CASSSSRDYGYTF
>.|TRBV27|TRBJ1-5|.
TGTGCCAGCAGTTTATTTGCGGGGGACAATCAGCCCCAGCATTTT
CASSLFAGDNQPQHF
>TRBD1|TRBV4-2|TRBJ2-7|.
TGTGCCAGCAGCCGAGGGACAGGGCTCTACGAGCAGTACTTC
CASSRGTGLYEQYF
>.|TRBV5-4|TRBJ2-7|.
TGTGCCAGCAGCTTGGCAGGGCCCTCGGGCTACGAGCAGTACTTC
CASSLAGPSGYEQYF
>.|TRBV5-1|TRBJ1-3|.
TGCGCCAGCAGCTTGCAGGGAAGGGGCTCTGGAAACACCATATATTTT
CASSLQGRGSGNTIYF
>.|TRBV6-6|TRBJ1-5|.
TGTGCCAGCAGTTATGGAACAGGTTCAAGCAATCAGCCCCAGCATTTT
CASSYGTGSSNQPQHF
>.|TRBV5-5|TRBJ1-2|.
TGTGCCAGCAGCTTGGCTTTAGGGGTTGGTGTCTATGGCTACACCTTC
CASSLALGVGVYGYTF
>TRBD1|TRBV5-5|TRBJ1-4|.
TGTGCCAGCAGCTCATTACGGGCTGACAGGGTAGTTAATGAAAAACTGTTTTTT
CASSSLRADRVVNEKLFF
>.|TRBV6-5|TRBJ1-6|.
TGTGCCAGCAGTCCGATAGACAGGAATTCACCCCTCCACTTT
CASSPIDRNSPLHF
>.|TRBV5-5|TRBJ1-6|.
TGTGCCAGCAGCCTCAGGCCGGGGATAGGATCACCCCTCCACTTT
CASSLRPGIGSPLHF
>.|TRBV5-1|TRBJ2-3|.
TGCGCCAGCAGCTTGGCTGGGGGGGGCCTCACAGATACGCAGTATTTT
CASSLAGGGLTDTQYF
>TRBD1|TRBV6-5|TRBJ2-2|.
TGTGCCAGCAAGACAGGGGCCAACACCGGGGAGCTGTTTTTT
CASKTGANTGELFF
>.|TRBV10-3|TRBJ1-1|few
TGTGCCATCAGCCGACAGAACACTGAAGCTTTCTTT
CAISRQNTEAFF
>TRBD1|TRBV18|TRBJ2-3|.
TGTGCCAGCTCACCACTCCGATTGACAGGGAGCACAGATACGCAGTATTTT
CASSPLRLTGSTDTQYF
>.|TRBV19|TRBJ1-3|.
TGTGCCAGTATGGCCCCGACTGGAAACACCATATATTTT
CASMAPTGNTIYF
>TRBD2|TRBV11-2|TRBJ2-4|.
TGTGCCAGCAGTTATGGCGGGGGGACCAAAAACATTCAGTACTTC
CASSYGGGTKNIQYF
>.|TRBV12-5|TRBJ1-6|.
TGTGCTAGTGGTTCGAGTTCGGGGGGACATTCACCCCTCCACTTT
CASGSSSGGHSPLHF
>.|TRBV5-1|TRBJ2-3|once
TGCGCCAGCAGCTCGGCCCTGAGGGAAACAGATACGCAGTATTTT
CASSSALRETDTQYF
>.|TRBV12-3/TRBV12-4|TRBJ2-7|.
TGTGCCAGCTCGGGGTCCTCCTACGAGCAGTACTTC
CASSGSSYEQYF
>.|TRBV18|TRBJ1-1|.
TGTGCCAGCTCACTAAACATGAACACTGAAGCTTTCTTT
CASSLNMNTEAFF
>.|TRBV27|TRBJ2-4|.
TGTGCCAGCAGTGCTAGGCCCGGGGGGCATCGGGACATTCAGTACTTC
CASSARPGGHRDIQYF
>TRBD2|TRBV9|TRBJ2-1|.
TGTGCCAGCAGCTTTGGACTAGCGGGGGCCGATATTGTTTCCTACAATGAGCAGTTCTTC
CASSFGLAGADIVSYNEQFF
>.|TRBV12-3/TRBV12-4|TRBJ1-2|.
TGTGCCAGCAGTTCCGTCGTCCCGTCTAGCTACACCTTC
CASSSVVPSSYTF
>TRBD2|TRBV3-1/TRBV3-2|TRBJ2-3|.
TGTGCCAGCAGCCCATTTGGGGGGGAGACCCCTAGCACAGATACGCAGTATTTT
CASSPFGGETPSTDTQYF
>.|TRBV2|TRBJ1-6|.
TGTGCCAGCAGTCTGTTTAGTTCACCCCTCCACTTT
CASSLFSSPLHF
>.|TRBV7-2|TRBJ1-2|.
TGTGCCAGCAGCTTATTCCAGGCCAGTAACTATGGCTACACCTTC
CASSLFQASNYGYTF
>.|TRBV4-1|TRBJ1-5|.
TGCGCCAGCAGCCCAGACCATAGCAATCAGCCCCAGCATTTT
CASSPDHSNQPQHF
>.|TRBV4-1|TRBJ1-5|many
TGCGCCAGCAGCCAAGAGGGCATGGGTTACGATCAGCCCCAGCATTTT
CASSQEGMGYDQPQHF
>TRBD1|TRBV3-1/TRBV3-2|TRBJ1-3|.
TGTGCCAGCAGCCAAGAAGTGGACAGGCCCACCATATATTTT
CASSQEVDRPTIYF
>.|TRBV2|TRBJ1-2|.
TGTGCCAGCAGTGGACAGCCGACTAACTATGGCTACACCTTC
CASSGQPTNYGYTF
>TRBD2|TRBV6-1|TRBJ2-1|.
TGTGCCAGCAGTGCAATAGCGGGGGGGCTTTACAATGAGCAGTTCTTC
CASSAIAGGLYNEQFF
>TRBD1|TRBV19|TRBJ1-4|.
TGTGCCAGTAGTATGACTGGGACAGGGGCTGAAAAACTGTTTTTT
CASSMTGTGAEKLFF
>.|TRBV5-4|TRBJ1-2|.
TGTGCCAGCAGCTTGGCCGTTCCCGGGGGTGGCTACACCTTC
CASSLAVPGGGYTF
>.|TRBV19|TRBJ2-7|.
TGTGCCAGCTCGCGTCAGGGGGAGGTCGGCGAGCAGTACTTC
CASSRQGEVGEQYF
>.|TRBV9|TRBJ2-7|.
TGTGCCAGCAATACAGGCTTCGGTTACGAGCAGTACTTC
CASNTGFGYEQYF
>.|TRBV10-2|TRBJ1-2|.
TGCGCCAGCAGTGAGTTCATGAACTATGGCTACACCTTC
CASSEFMNYGYTF
>TRBD1|TRBV5-1|TRBJ2-7|.
TGCGCCAGCATCATGGGAACAGGGGCATCCTACGAGCAGTACTTC
CASIMGTGASYEQYF
>TRBD1|TRBV12-3/TRBV12-4|TRBJ2-1|.
TGTGCCAGCAGTCGGCTGGGACAGGAGCAGTTCTTC
CASSRLGQEQFF
>.|TRBV5-5|TRBJ1-6|once
TGTGCCAGCAGCTTGGACTGGGGGCAAATCTCACCCCTCCACTTT
CASSLDWGQISPLHF